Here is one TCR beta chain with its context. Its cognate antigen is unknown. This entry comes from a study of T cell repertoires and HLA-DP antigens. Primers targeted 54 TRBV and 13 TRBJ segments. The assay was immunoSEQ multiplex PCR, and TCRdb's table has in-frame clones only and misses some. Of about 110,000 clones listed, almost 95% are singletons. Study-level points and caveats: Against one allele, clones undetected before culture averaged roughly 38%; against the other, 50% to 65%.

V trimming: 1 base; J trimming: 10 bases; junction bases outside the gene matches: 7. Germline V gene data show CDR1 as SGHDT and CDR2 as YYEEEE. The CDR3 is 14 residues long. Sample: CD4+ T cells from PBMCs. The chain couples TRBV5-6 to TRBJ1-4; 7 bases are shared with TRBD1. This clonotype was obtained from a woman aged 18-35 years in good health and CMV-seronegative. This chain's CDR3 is CASSLLGQGGKLFF. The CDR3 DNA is TGTGCCAGCAGCTTGCTGGGGCAGGGGGGAAAACTGTTTTTT.